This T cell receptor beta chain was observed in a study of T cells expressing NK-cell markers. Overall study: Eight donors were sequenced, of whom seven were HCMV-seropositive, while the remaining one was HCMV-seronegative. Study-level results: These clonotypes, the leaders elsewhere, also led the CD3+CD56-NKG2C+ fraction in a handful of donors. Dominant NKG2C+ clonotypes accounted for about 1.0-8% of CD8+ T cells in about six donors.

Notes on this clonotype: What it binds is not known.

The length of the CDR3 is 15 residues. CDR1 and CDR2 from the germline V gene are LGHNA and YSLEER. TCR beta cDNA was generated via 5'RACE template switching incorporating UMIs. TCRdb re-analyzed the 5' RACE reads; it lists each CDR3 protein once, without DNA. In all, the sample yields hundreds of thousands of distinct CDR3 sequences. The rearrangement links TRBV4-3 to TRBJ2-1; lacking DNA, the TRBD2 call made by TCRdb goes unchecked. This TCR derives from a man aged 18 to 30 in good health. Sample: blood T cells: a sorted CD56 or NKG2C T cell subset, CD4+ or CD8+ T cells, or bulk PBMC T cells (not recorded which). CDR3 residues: CASSQAREAYNEQFF.